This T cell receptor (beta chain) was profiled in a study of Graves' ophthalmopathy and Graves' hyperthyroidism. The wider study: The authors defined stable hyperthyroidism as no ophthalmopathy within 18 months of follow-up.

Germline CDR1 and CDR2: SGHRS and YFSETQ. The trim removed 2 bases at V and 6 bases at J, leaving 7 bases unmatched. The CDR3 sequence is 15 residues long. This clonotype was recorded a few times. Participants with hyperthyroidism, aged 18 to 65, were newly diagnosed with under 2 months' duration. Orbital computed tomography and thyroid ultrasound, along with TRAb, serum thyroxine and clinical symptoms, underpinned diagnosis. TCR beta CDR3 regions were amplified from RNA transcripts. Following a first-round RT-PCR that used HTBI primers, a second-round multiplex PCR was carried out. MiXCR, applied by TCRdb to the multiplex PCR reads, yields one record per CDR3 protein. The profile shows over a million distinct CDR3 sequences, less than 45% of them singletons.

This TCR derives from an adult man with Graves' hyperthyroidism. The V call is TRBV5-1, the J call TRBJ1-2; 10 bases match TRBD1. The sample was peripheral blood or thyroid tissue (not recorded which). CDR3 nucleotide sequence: TGCGCCAGCAGCTTTCGACAGGGGGCGAAGGATGGCTACACCTTC. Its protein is CASSFRQGAKDGYTF. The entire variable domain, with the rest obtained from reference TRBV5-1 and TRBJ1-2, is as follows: KAGVTQTPRYLIKTRGQQVTLSCSPISGHRSVSWYQQTPGQGLQFLFEYFSETQRNKGNFPGRFSGRQFSNSRSEMNVSTLELGDSALYLCASSFRQGAKDGYTFGSGTRLTVV.